This TCR beta chain stems from a study of tumor-infiltrating lymphocytes in primary liver carcinoma. Study context: Sequenced samples came back with roughly 3.5 to 8 million productive TCRbeta reads, and the counts looked alike across tissue types.

The CDR3 is 14 amino acids. Per the germline V gene, CDR1 is SNHLY and CDR2 is FYNNEI. Co-extraction of RNA and DNA was performed on about 18-30 mg of unsorted bulk tissue. Study conclusions and caveats: Only about 7.5-24% of top clones showed up in all five tumor regions. Tumors carried a top-250-clone fraction significantly exceeding that of blood (p = 0.039).

With regard to this clonotype: Its specificity is not known. A junction boundary mismatches the germline segment, possibly from a read error.

TCR beta cDNA was prepared out of roughly 520 ng total RNA by means of a constant-region primer. Three-round nested multiplex PCR performed with slightly modified ARM-PCR produced the TCR beta libraries. Both of the initial two PCR rounds ran for about 9 cycles and employed TRBV1-TRBV30 forward primers alongside a C-beta reverse primer. TCRdb called the multiplex PCR reads again in MiXCR, with one record for every CDR3 protein. The repertoire includes 100,000 or so distinct CDR3 sequences, 80% to 85% of them detected once, and roughly a fifth sits in the top ten. The source material was liver tumor tissue from sampling region 3. Noted subset: tumor region T3, left-lateral pole. The chain links TRBV2 to TRBJ2-5, with a possible D match to TRBD2 (5 bases). The receptor was isolated from a man aged 35 to 55 with primary liver carcinoma and hepatitis B virus infection. The CDR3 DNA sequence: TGTTCCAGCAGTGCCTGGACTCAACAAGAGACCAAGTACTTC. Translating it yields CSSSAWTQQETKYF.